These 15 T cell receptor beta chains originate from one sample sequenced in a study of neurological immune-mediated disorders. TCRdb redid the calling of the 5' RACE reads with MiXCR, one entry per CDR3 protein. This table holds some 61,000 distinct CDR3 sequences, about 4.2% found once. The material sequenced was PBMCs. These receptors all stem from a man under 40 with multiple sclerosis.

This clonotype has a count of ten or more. The CDR3 DNA sequence: TGTGCCAGCAGTTTATTGGCCGGCGGGGGGACCTACGAGCAGTACTTC. It codes for CASSLLAGGGTYEQYF. The chain is built from TRBV27 and TRBJ2-7; 8 nucleotides line up with TRBD2. Germline CDR1 reads MNHEY; CDR2 reads SMNVEV (reference sequence). The CDR3 sequence is 16 residues long. Trimming at V came to 1 base and at J to 2 bases, leaving 7 bases not matched to a gene.

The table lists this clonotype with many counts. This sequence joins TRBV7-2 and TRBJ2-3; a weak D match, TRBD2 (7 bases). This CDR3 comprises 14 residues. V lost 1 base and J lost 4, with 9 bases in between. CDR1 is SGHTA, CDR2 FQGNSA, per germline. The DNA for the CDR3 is TGTGCCAGCAGCTTAGGCGGGGGCCCAGATACGCAGTATTTT. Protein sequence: CASSLGGGPDTQYF.

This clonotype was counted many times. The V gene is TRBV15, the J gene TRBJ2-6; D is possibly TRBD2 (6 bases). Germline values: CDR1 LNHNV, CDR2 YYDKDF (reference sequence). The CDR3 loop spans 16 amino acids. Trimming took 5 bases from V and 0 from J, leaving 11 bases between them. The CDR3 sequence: CATSPWRGSGANVLTF. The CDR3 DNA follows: TGTGCCACCAGCCCCTGGAGGGGCTCTGGGGCCAACGTCCTGACTTTC.

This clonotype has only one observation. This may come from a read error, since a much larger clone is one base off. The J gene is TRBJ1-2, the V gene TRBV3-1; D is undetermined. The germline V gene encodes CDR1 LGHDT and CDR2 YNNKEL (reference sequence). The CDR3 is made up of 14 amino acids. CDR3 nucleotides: TGTGCCAGCATCCAAGACGACCGCCCAAGTGGCTACACCTTC. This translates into CASIQDDRPSGYTF.

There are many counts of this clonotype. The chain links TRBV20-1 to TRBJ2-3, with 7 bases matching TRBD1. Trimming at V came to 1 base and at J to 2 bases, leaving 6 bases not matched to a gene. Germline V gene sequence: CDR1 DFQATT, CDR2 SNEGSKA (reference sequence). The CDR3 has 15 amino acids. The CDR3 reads CSARVQGWTTDTQYF. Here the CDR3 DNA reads TGCAGTGCTAGAGTACAGGGGTGGACCACAGATACGCAGTATTTT.

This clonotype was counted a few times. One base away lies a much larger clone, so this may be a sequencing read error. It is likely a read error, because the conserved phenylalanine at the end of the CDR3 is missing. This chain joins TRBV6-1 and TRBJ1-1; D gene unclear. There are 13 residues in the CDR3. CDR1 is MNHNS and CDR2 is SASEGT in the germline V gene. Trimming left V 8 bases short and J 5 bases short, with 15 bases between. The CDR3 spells CASLARIKTEAFY. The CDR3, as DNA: TGTGCCAGCCTTGCCAGGATTAAGACTGAAGCTTTCTAT.

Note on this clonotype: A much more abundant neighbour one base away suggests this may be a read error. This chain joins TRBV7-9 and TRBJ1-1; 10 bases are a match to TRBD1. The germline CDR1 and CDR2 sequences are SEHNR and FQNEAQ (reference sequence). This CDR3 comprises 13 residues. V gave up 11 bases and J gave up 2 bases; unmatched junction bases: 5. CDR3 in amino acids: CAGQGEINTEAFF. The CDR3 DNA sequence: TGTGCCGGACAGGGGGAAATAAACACTGAAGCTTTCTTT.

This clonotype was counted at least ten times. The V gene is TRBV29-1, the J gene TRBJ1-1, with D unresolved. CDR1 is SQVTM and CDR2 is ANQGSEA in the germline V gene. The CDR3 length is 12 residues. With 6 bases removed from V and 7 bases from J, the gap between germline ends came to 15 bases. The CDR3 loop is CSVGPGRYEAFF. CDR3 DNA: TGCAGCGTCGGACCCGGTCGGTATGAAGCTTTCTTT.

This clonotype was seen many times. CDR3 DNA: TGTGCCAGCAGTTTCATGCCTAGCGGGGGGTGGGAGACCCAGTACTTC. Amino acid sequence: CASSFMPSGGWETQYF. The gene calls are TRBV12-3 or TRBV12-4 and TRBJ2-5, with TRBD2 identical over 11 bases. The J segment lost 5 bases and the V segment lost 3 bases, leaving 8 bases of the junction unmatched. The CDR3 sequence is 16 residues long.

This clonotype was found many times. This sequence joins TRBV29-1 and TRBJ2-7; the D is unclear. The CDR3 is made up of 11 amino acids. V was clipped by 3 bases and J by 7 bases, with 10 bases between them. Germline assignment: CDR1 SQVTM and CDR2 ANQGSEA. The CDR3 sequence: CSVDLGLEQYF. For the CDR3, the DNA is TGCAGCGTTGACTTAGGCTTGGAGCAGTACTTC.

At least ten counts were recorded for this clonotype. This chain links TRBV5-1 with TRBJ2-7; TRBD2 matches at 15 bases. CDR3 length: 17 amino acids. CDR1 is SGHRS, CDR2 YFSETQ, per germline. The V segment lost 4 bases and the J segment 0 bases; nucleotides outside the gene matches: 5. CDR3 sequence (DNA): TGCGCCAGCAGCGAGGGACTAGCGGGGGGTGACTCCTACGAGCAGTACTTC. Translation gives CASSEGLAGGDSYEQYF.

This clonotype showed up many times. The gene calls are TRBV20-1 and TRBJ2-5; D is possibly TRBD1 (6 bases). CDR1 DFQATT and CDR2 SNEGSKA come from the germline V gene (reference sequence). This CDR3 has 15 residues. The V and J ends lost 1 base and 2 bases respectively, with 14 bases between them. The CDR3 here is CSARGWTAKQETQYF. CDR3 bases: TGCAGTGCTAGAGGCTGGACAGCTAAACAAGAGACCCAGTACTTC.

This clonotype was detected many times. The CDR3 sequence: CASIGRRSEAFF. In DNA, the CDR3 is TGTGCCAGCATCGGACGTCGCTCTGAAGCTTTCTTT. This sequence joins TRBV6-5 and TRBJ1-1, with D unresolved. The V and J ends lost 7 bases and 6 bases respectively, with 12 bases between them. The CDR3 contains 12 residues. The germline gives CDR1 MNHEY, CDR2 SVGAGI.

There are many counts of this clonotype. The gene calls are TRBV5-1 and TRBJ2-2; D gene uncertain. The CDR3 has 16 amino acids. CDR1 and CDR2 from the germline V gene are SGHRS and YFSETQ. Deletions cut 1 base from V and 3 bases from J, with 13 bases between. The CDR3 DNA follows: TGCGCCAGCAGCTTGACCTTTCGACGGGACACCGGGGAGCTGTTTTTT. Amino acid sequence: CASSLTFRRDTGELFF.

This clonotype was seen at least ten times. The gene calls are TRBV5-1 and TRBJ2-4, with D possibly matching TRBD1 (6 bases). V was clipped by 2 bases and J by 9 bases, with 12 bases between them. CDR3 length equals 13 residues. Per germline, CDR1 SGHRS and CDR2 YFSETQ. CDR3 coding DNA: TGCGCCAGCAGCTTCCAACAGGGACCCATTCAGTACTTC. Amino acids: CASSFQQGPIQYF.